This T cell receptor beta chain derives from a study of T cells in Graves' hyperthyroidism and ophthalmopathy. Overall study results and limits: Most thyroid clonotypes with frequency above 0.001 were detected in blood.

Template material for amplifying TCR beta CDR3 regions consisted of RNA transcripts. HTBI primers were employed in a first-round RT-PCR of the TCR CDR3. Using its own MiXCR run on the multiplex PCR reads, TCRdb lists one record per CDR3 protein. The top ten hold around a tenth of the sample, which has about 360,000 distinct CDR3 sequences, 13% seen once. This clonotype came up many times. The antigen remains unidentified. The authors obtained PBMCs from around 11 ml of fresh peripheral blood. V was clipped by 1 base and J by 8 bases, with 8 bases between them. CDR3 length equals 12 residues. The germline V gene encodes CDR1 SEHNR and CDR2 FQNEAQ (reference sequence).

Sequenced: blood. This clonotype originated in a young woman with Graves' hyperthyroidism. This chain links TRBV7-9 with TRBJ1-2; no definite D call. The CDR3 bases are TGTGCCAGCAGCTTAGAGAGCCGGGGCTACACCTTC. Amino acid sequence: CASSLESRGYTF.